What follows is one T cell receptor beta chain and its context. Its antigen is not known. There are 12 residues in the CDR3. The germline CDR1 and CDR2 sequences are MNHNS and SASEGT. The V end was cut by 9 bases, the J end by 3 bases, with 9 bases between. The donors, healthy adults who were HIV-negative, had experienced no recent acute infections or vaccinations. These data belong to a study of shared clonotypes between healthy human individuals. Notes on the study in general: The authors sampled blood alone, and tissue repertoires likely differ.

Some 30,000 T cell genomes (around 0.2 ug DNA) went into each sorted-subset replicate. Only in-frame clones appear in the TCRdb table, and some are missing; sequencing was by immunoSEQ multiplex PCR. The sample gives 1.4 million to 1.5 million clones, around 97% of which show up once; 0.95% to 1.5% is in the top ten. The TCR was taken from a man aged 25 to 40 in good health. V usage is TRBV6-1 and J usage is TRBJ1-5, with D possibly being TRBD1 (5 bases). The sequenced sample consisted of naive CD4+ T cells sorted from blood. Indicated subset: CD45RA+ positively selected. CDR3 region: CASRTNNQPQHF. CDR3 in DNA: TGTGCCAGTCGGACAAACAATCAGCCCCAGCATTTT.